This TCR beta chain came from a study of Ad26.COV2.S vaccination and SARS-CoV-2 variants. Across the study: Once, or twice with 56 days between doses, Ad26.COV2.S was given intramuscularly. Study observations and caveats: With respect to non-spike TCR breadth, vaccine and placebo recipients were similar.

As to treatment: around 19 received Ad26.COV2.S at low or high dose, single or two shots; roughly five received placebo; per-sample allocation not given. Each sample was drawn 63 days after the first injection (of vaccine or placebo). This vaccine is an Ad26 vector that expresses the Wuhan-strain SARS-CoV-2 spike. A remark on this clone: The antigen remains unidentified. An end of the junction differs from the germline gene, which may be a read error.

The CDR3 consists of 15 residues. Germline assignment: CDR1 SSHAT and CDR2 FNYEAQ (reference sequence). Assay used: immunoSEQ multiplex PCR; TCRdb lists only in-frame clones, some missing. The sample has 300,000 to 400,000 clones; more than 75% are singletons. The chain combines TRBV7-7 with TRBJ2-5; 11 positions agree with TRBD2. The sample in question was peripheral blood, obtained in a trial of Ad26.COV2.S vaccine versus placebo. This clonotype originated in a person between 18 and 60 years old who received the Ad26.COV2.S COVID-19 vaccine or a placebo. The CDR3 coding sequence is TGTGCTAGCAGCTTAGCGGGAGGGGCGAAAGAGACCCAGTACTTC. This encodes CASSLAGGAKETQYF.